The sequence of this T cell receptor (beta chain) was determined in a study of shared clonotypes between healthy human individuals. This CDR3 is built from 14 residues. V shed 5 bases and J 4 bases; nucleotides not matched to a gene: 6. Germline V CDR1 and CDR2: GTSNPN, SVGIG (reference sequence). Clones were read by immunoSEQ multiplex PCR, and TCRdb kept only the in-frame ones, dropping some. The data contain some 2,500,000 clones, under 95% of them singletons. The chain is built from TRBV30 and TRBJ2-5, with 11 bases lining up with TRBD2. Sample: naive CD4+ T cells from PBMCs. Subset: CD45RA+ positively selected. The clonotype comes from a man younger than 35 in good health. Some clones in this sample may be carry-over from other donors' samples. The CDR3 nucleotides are TGTGCCTGGCGGGATAGCGGGAGGGGAGAGACCCAGTACTTC. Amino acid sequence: CAWRDSGRGETQYF.